What follows are 28 T cell receptor beta chains derived from one specimen sequenced in a study of T-cell reconstitution after alpha-beta-depleted transplantation in children. Unique molecular identifiers were incorporated when the TCRbeta library was constructed. In TCRdb, the PCR reads were re-called with MiXCR into one record per CDR3 protein. The table shows around 400,000 distinct CDR3 sequences, with just over 20% occurring only once. The starting material was PBMCs from the stem cell graft donor, obtained from the stem cell graft. The receptors shown here come from a human donor who donated a stem cell graft to a child with acute myeloid leukemia.

The V gene is TRBV12-3 or TRBV12-4, the J gene TRBJ2-3, with 11 bases matching TRBD2. This CDR3 is 16 amino acids long. J was trimmed by 0 bases and V by 7 bases; bases with no gene match: 6. The CDR3 here is CASTPLAGVSTDTQYF. The DNA of the CDR3 is TGTGCCAGCACCCCACTAGCGGGAGTGAGCACAGATACGCAGTATTTT.

This clonotype was detected only a few times. This chain joins TRBV12-3 or TRBV12-4 and TRBJ2-2, with TRBD2 matching 7 bases. The CDR3 is made up of 15 amino acids. V was pared by 3 bases and J by 5 bases, with 6 bases of the junction left unmatched. CDR3: CASSFRVSGTGELFF. The CDR3 bases are TGTGCCAGCAGTTTTAGGGTTAGCGGGACCGGGGAGCTGTTTTTT.

This clonotype was counted ten times or more. The rearrangement joins TRBV20-1 to TRBJ1-1; perhaps TRBD1 as D (6 bases). The CDR3 sequence is 14 residues long. V gave up 0 bases and J gave up 5 bases, with 13 bases separating them. CDR1 DFQATT and CDR2 SNEGSKA come from the germline V gene (reference sequence). The CDR3 DNA is TGCAGTGCTAGAGAGGGAACAGGGAGGACTGAAGCTTTCTTT. Translation: CSAREGTGRTEAFF.

This clonotype was found many times. The chain joins TRBV20-1 to TRBJ1-4; TRBD1 is a possible D gene (6 bases). Germline CDR1 is DFQATT and CDR2 is SNEGSKA (reference sequence). Deletions cut 7 bases from V and 3 bases from J, with 12 bases between. The CDR3 consists of 13 residues. The CDR3 DNA follows: TGCAGTGTAACGGACAGATCTAATGAAAAACTGTTTTTT. Translated, it gives CSVTDRSNEKLFF.

DNA of the CDR3: TGCGCCAGCAGCTTATCTCCTGACAGGCAAACTTCACCCCTCCACTTT. Its translation is CASSLSPDRQTSPLHF. The gene calls are TRBV5-1 and TRBJ1-6; possibly TRBD1 for D (6 bases). Germline loops: CDR1 SGHRS, CDR2 YFSETQ. The germline V and J ends were trimmed by 2 bases and 9 bases, with 18 bases remaining between them. This CDR3 comprises 16 residues.

This clonotype was counted a few times. This CDR3 is CASSSSGKTDTQYF. CDR3 in DNA: TGTGCCAGCAGTTCTAGCGGGAAGACAGATACGCAGTATTTT. This sequence joins TRBV7-3 and TRBJ2-3; 9 bases fit TRBD2. The CDR3 spans 14 residues. V gave up 6 bases and J gave up 3 bases; unmatched junction bases: 4. CDR1 and CDR2 (germline): SGHTA, FQGTGA.

The rearrangement links TRBV7-2 to TRBJ1-1; TRBD1 matches 11 bases. Germline V gene lookup returns CDR1 SGHTA and CDR2 FQGNSA. The CDR3 spans 16 residues. The V and J ends lost 5 bases and 3 bases, in that order; junction bases with no gene match: 8. The CDR3 DNA reads TGTGCCAGCAGCCTTCTTCGGGGACAGGGGGACACTGAAGCTTTCTTT. Protein product: CASSLLRGQGDTEAFF.

This clonotype was detected a few times. The rearrangement uses TRBV29-1 and TRBJ2-3; D remains unclear. The CDR3 runs 13 residues. CDR1 SQVTM and CDR2 ANQGSEA come from the germline V gene. With 4 bases removed from V and 1 base from J, the gap between germline ends came to 9 bases. CDR3 sequence: CSVGVLGTDTQYF. DNA of the CDR3: TGCAGCGTTGGGGTTCTCGGCACAGATACGCAGTATTTT.

This clonotype appeared a few times. The rearrangement links TRBV4-2 to TRBJ1-5, with TRBD1 as a possible D gene (6 bases). V dropped 0 bases and J dropped 2 bases, with 14 bases sitting between them. CDR3 length: 17 amino acids. Germline lookup yields CDR1 LGHNA and CDR2 YNFKEQ. The CDR3 spells CASSQEGAALGNQPQHF. In nucleotides, the CDR3 is TGTGCCAGCAGCCAAGAGGGGGCGGCCTTGGGCAATCAGCCCCAGCATTTT.

This chain connects TRBV29-1 to TRBJ2-7, with no clear D. CDR1 is SQVTM, CDR2 ANQGSEA, per germline. This CDR3 is 14 amino acids long. Trimming pared 6 bases from V and 0 bases from J, leaving 15 bases between. In DNA form, the CDR3 reads TGCAGCGTCATTACCCTGCCTAGCTCCTACGAGCAGTACTTC. Translation gives CSVITLPSSYEQYF.

This clonotype has a handful of counts. The gene calls are TRBV29-1 and TRBJ1-3; 9 bases are a match to TRBD1. CDR1 and CDR2 from the germline V gene are SQVTM and ANQGSEA. The trim removed 0 bases at V and 0 bases at J, leaving 15 bases unmatched. This CDR3 comprises 20 residues. The CDR3 DNA follows: TGCAGCGTTGAAGATATGGGACAGGGACGAAGGCCCGTCTCTGGAAACACCATATATTTT. As protein: CSVEDMGQGRRPVSGNTIYF.

This clonotype appeared many times. V and J are TRBV6-5 and TRBJ2-1; 9 nucleotides match TRBD2. From germline, CDR1 is MNHEY and CDR2 SVGAGI. There are 18 residues in the CDR3. V dropped 2 bases and J dropped 0; count of bases not matched to a gene: 8. CDR3 region: CASSYGLARRNSYNEQFF. In DNA, the CDR3 is TGTGCCAGCAGTTACGGACTAGCGCGAAGGAACTCCTACAATGAGCAGTTCTTC.

This clonotype was recorded at least ten times. This chain links TRBV12-3 or TRBV12-4 with TRBJ2-7; possibly TRBD2 for D (5 bases). The CDR3 loop spans 15 amino acids. V was shortened by 5 bases and J by 0 bases, with 14 bases between the two germline ends. In DNA form, the CDR3 reads TGTGCCAGCAGTCACCTGGATACTAGCTCCTACGAGCAGTACTTC. As protein: CASSHLDTSSYEQYF.

The rearrangement links TRBV20-1 to TRBJ2-1; D may be TRBD2 (5 bases). Trimming shortened V by 6 bases and J by 6 bases, and 21 bases separated the two germline ends. Per germline, CDR1 DFQATT and CDR2 SNEGSKA (reference sequence). This CDR3 comprises 15 residues. The CDR3 region has the DNA TGCAGTGCGGCCGGGAATCAGCGGAGGAGCAATGAGCAGTTCTTC. Residues: CSAAGNQRRSNEQFF.

The chain carries TRBV25-1 and TRBJ2-5, with 8 bases fitting TRBD1. V trimming: 2 bases; J trimming: 1 base; junction bases outside the gene matches: 6. The CDR3 loop spans 16 amino acids. Germline V CDR1 and CDR2: MGHDK, SYGVNS. This CDR3 is CASSEGGQGFQETQYF. The CDR3 coding sequence is TGTGCCAGCAGTGAAGGTGGACAGGGCTTCCAAGAGACCCAGTACTTC. Using reference TRBV25-1 and TRBJ2-5 for the parts outside the CDR3, the full variable domain is EADIYQTPRYLVIGTGKKITLECSQTMGHDKMYWYQQDPGMELHLIHYSYGVNSTEKGDLSSESTVSRIRTEHFPLTLESARPSHTSQYLCASSEGGQGFQETQYFGPGTRLLVL.

This clonotype was counted ten times or more. This chain uses TRBV29-1 with TRBJ1-2, with 8 bases identical to TRBD1. After removal of 6 bases from V and 5 bases from J, the junction contained 11 bases not matched to a gene. CDR3 length equals 14 residues. CDR1 SQVTM and CDR2 ANQGSEA come from the germline V gene. CDR3 bases: TGCAGCGTCCGTCAGCCCAGGGGGCCTTATGGCTACACCTTC. It translates to CSVRQPRGPYGYTF.

V is TRBV5-1 and J is TRBJ2-7; D gene unclear. V lost 5 bases and J lost 5, with 20 bases in between. Germline V CDR1 and CDR2: SGHRS, YFSETQ. This CDR3 has 15 residues. CDR3 in amino acids: CASRVVSQLINEQYF. DNA of the CDR3: TGCGCCAGCAGGGTGGTATCTCAACTGATTAACGAGCAGTACTTC.

V and J are TRBV5-1 and TRBJ1-5; D gene ambiguous. CDR3 length: 13 amino acids. Trimming stripped 5 bases from V and 3 bases from J, with 9 bases between. Per germline, CDR1 SGHRS and CDR2 YFSETQ. The CDR3 loop reads CASRLGYNQPQHF. CDR3 sequence (DNA): TGCGCCAGCAGACTAGGATACAATCAGCCCCAGCATTTT.

V usage is TRBV4-1 and J usage is TRBJ2-2, with 10 bases fitting TRBD1. This CDR3 has 21 residues. J lost 2 bases, V lost 2 bases, and 17 bases had no gene match. CDR1 MGHRA and CDR2 YSYEKL come from the germline V gene. CDR3 in amino acids: CASSQQLARTGTGVNTGELFF. In nucleotides, the CDR3 is TGCGCCAGCAGCCAACAACTGGCGAGAACCGGGACAGGGGTTAACACCGGGGAGCTGTTTTTT.

The rearrangement joins TRBV5-1 to TRBJ2-1; D is unclear. Germline values: CDR1 SGHRS, CDR2 YFSETQ. V was clipped by 4 bases and J by 0 bases, with 11 bases between them. The CDR3 is made up of 15 amino acids. In DNA, the CDR3 is TGCGCCAGCAGCGTAGGGCCAAGCTCCTACAATGAGCAGTTCTTC. Its protein is CASSVGPSSYNEQFF.

This clonotype has more than one count but fewer than ten. The V and J genes are TRBV7-6 and TRBJ2-2, with a possible D match to TRBD1 (6 bases). Trimming took 8 bases from V and 0 from J, leaving 16 bases between them. The germline V gene has CDR1 SGHVS and CDR2 FNYEAQ. The CDR3 is made up of 16 amino acids. CDR3 loop: CASGHWDNANTGELFF. CDR3 coding DNA: TGTGCCAGCGGACATTGGGACAACGCGAACACCGGGGAGCTGTTTTTT.

The rearrangement links TRBV3-1 to TRBJ2-7; 14 nucleotides align to TRBD2. There are 18 residues in the CDR3. With V trimmed by 1 base and J by 3 bases, 8 bases remained unmatched. CDR1 is LGHDT, CDR2 YNNKEL, per germline (reference sequence). This CDR3 reads CASSQGLAGGPWYYEQYF. The CDR3 DNA reads TGTGCCAGCAGCCAAGGACTAGCGGGAGGGCCCTGGTACTACGAGCAGTACTTC.

This clonotype occurred a few times. The chain recombines TRBV4-3 with TRBJ1-3, with D tentatively TRBD1 (5 bases). With 0 bases removed from V and 2 bases from J, the gap between germline ends came to 8 bases. From germline, CDR1 is LGHNA and CDR2 YSLEER. The CDR3 runs to 15 residues. The CDR3: CASSQDVRAGNTIYF. CDR3 bases: TGCGCCAGCAGCCAAGATGTCAGGGCTGGAAACACCATATATTTT.

Ten or more counts support this clonotype. J is TRBJ1-4 and V is TRBV27; 7 bases fit TRBD1. CDR3 size: 13 residues. Looked up from germline, CDR1 is MNHEY and CDR2 is SMNVEV (reference sequence). After removal of 9 bases from V and 4 bases from J, the junction contained 5 bases not matched to a gene. The CDR3 region is CASRRDSNEKLFF. CDR3 DNA sequence: TGTGCCAGTCGCCGGGACAGTAATGAAAAACTGTTTTTT.

This clonotype was seen a handful of times. The V call is TRBV29-1, the J call TRBJ2-2; no reliable D call. Trimming left V 7 bases short and J 6 bases short, with 9 bases between. There are 11 residues in the CDR3. Germline-derived CDR1 and CDR2 are SQVTM and ANQGSEA. The CDR3 nucleotides are TGCAGCGGACATAACGCCGGGGAGCTGTTTTTT. Translating gives CSGHNAGELFF.

This clonotype was seen only a few times. The CDR3 DNA reads as TGTGCCAGCAGCCAAGGGGCGGCTAGCGGGAGGACCTACGAGCAGTACTTC. It is translated as CASSQGAASGRTYEQYF. The chain couples TRBV3-1 to TRBJ2-7, with 11 bases matching TRBD2. CDR3 length: 17 residues. The V and J ends lost 1 base and 2 bases, in that order; junction bases with no gene match: 7. The germline V gene encodes CDR1 LGHDT and CDR2 YNNKEL (reference sequence).

This clonotype appeared many times. The chain carries TRBV25-1 and TRBJ2-7; D may be TRBD1 or TRBD2 (5 bases each). Per the germline V gene, CDR1 is MGHDK and CDR2 is SYGVNS. V lost 3 bases, J lost 2 bases, and 11 bases lay in between. This CDR3 has 14 amino acids. The CDR3 DNA is TGTGCCAGCAGTGATAGAGGGGAAACCTACGAGCAGTACTTC. Translation gives CASSDRGETYEQYF.

The table lists this clonotype with many counts. The rearrangement joins TRBV7-2 to TRBJ2-7; 7 positions match TRBD2. This CDR3 comprises 16 residues. Germline CDR1 is SGHTA and CDR2 is FQGNSA. V lost 1 base, J lost 3 bases, and 9 bases stayed unmatched. The CDR3 coding sequence is TGTGCCAGCAGCTTAGTAGTCTCTCCGGGAGGCTACGAGCAGTACTTC. Translated: CASSLVVSPGGYEQYF.